The next 24 T cell receptor beta chains were all read from a single sample in a study of cytomegalovirus exposure and HLA in healthy donors. Repertoires were generated with immunoSEQ multiplex PCR, while TCRdb's copy carries only in-frame clones and drops some. The sample shows about 160,000 clones, over 80% of them seen only once. Sequencing was carried out using PBMCs. The receptors stem from a man aged 25-40 years in good health and CMV-seropositive.

This chain joins TRBV5-4 and TRBJ2-7; 9 nucleotides match TRBD2. Trimming removed 2 bases from V and 4 bases from J; junction bases left unmatched: 10. Germline values: CDR1 SGHNT, CDR2 YYREEE (reference sequence). The CDR3 spans 16 residues. The CDR3 coding sequence is TGTGCCAGCAGCTTTCAGGGCGGGGGGGGGTATTACGAGCAGTACTTC. It encodes CASSFQGGGGYYEQYF.

The chain carries TRBV18 and TRBJ1-1; the D gene is possibly TRBD1 (5 bases). The CDR3 consists of 16 residues. The germline V gene has CDR1 KGHSH and CDR2 LQKENI. Trimming stripped 0 bases from V and 1 base from J, with 12 bases between. DNA for the CDR3: TGTGCCAGCTCACCACCGGGACTCACAGGGAACACTGAAGCTTTCTTT. It specifies CASSPPGLTGNTEAFF.

The J gene is TRBJ2-1, the V gene TRBV2; D remains ambiguous. Trimming cost V 4 bases and J 4 bases, with 8 bases left between them. The CDR3 contains 13 residues. The germline V gene has CDR1 SNHLY and CDR2 FYNNEI. CDR3 residues: CASSALKYNEQFF. In DNA, the CDR3 is TGTGCCAGCAGTGCCCTAAAGTACAATGAGCAGTTCTTC. The variable domain in full, with the rest retrieved from reference TRBV2 and TRBJ2-1, is EPEVTQTPSHQVTQMGQEVILRCVPISNHLYFYWYRQILGQKVEFLVSFYNNEISEKSEIFDDQFSVERPDGSNFTLKIRSTKLEDSAMYFCASSALKYNEQFFGPGTRLTVL.

The rearrangement joins TRBV7-3 to TRBJ2-2; 12 bases align to TRBD2. Germline CDR1 is SGHTA and CDR2 is FQGTGA. The junction had 10 bases not matched to a gene; V was cut back by 6 bases and J by 2 bases. The CDR3 sequence is 18 residues long. The CDR3 region has the DNA TGTGCCAGCAGTTCATCACTAGCGGGGGGAATAAACACCGGGGAGCTGTTTTTT. Protein product: CASSSSLAGGINTGELFF.

The chain joins TRBV4-1 to TRBJ2-2; no reliable D call. The CDR3 has 12 residues. Germline V gene lookup returns CDR1 MGHRA and CDR2 YSYEKL. Trimming stripped 8 bases from V and 5 bases from J, with 9 bases between. CDR3 nucleotide sequence: TGCGCCAGCGCCCCAGGTACCGGGGAGCTGTTTTTT. Translation gives CASAPGTGELFF.

This clone has ten or more counts. The chain employs TRBV5-4 and TRBJ2-1; possibly TRBD2 for D (5 bases). V was clipped by 0 bases and J by 9 bases, with 13 bases between them. Germline CDR1 and CDR2: SGHNT and YYREEE (reference sequence). This CDR3 contains 14 residues. Written as DNA, the CDR3 is TGTGCCAGCAGCTTGGATCGGTTAAGCGGTGAGCAGTTCTTC. Residues: CASSLDRLSGEQFF.

The V gene is TRBV29-1, the J gene TRBJ1-1, with 9 nucleotides matching TRBD1. Per germline, CDR1 SQVTM and CDR2 ANQGSEA. The trim removed 4 bases at V and 3 bases at J, leaving 9 bases unmatched. The CDR3 consists of 15 residues. The DNA of the CDR3 is TGCAGCGTTGTCCCGGGACAGGGATCGTACACTGAAGCTTTCTTT. Its translation is CSVVPGQGSYTEAFF.

V and J are TRBV7-2 and TRBJ2-1; 13 bases line up with TRBD2. CDR1 SGHTA and CDR2 FQGNSA come from the germline V gene. The CDR3 runs to 17 residues. Unmatched junction bases numbered 7, after V lost 5 bases and J lost 3 bases. CDR3 coding DNA: TGTGCCAGCAGCCCGACTAGCGGGGGGCCATTCTACAATGAGCAGTTCTTC. Protein: CASSPTSGGPFYNEQFF.

The chain recombines TRBV6-5 with TRBJ1-1, with TRBD1 matching 10 bases. The CDR3 loop spans 14 amino acids. Germline V gene data show CDR1 as MNHEY and CDR2 as SVGAGI. V was clipped by 7 bases and J by 4 bases; unmatched bases: 6. The CDR3 nucleotides are TGTGCCAGCACCAGACAGGGGGCTGGCACTGAAGCTTTCTTT. It encodes CASTRQGAGTEAFF.

V gene TRBV4-3 combines with J gene TRBJ1-4; D call uncertain. CDR1 is LGHNA, CDR2 YSLEER, per germline. The CDR3 is 15 amino acids. Trimming took 1 base from V and 5 from J, leaving 11 bases between them. The CDR3 bases are TGCGCCAGCAGCCAAGGAAGAGGGCGGAATGAAAAACTGTTTTTT. Its protein is CASSQGRGRNEKLFF.

This chain joins TRBV5-1 and TRBJ1-1; a possible D gene is TRBD1 (6 bases). The CDR3 is made up of 16 amino acids. The V and J ends lost 1 base and 1 base respectively, with 14 bases between them. Germline lookup yields CDR1 SGHRS and CDR2 YFSETQ. The CDR3 sequence: CASSLRTGTSNTEAFF. The DNA for the CDR3 is TGCGCCAGCAGCTTGAGAACCGGGACATCGAACACTGAAGCTTTCTTT.

This clone came up once. The rearrangement uses TRBV27 and TRBJ2-2; tentatively, D is TRBD1 (5 bases). This CDR3 is built from 13 residues. The germline V gene has CDR1 MNHEY and CDR2 SMNVEV (reference sequence). Trimming took 0 bases from V and 6 from J, leaving 5 bases between them. The CDR3 loop is CASSLSGAGELFF. CDR3 nucleotide sequence: TGTGCCAGCAGTTTATCAGGGGCCGGGGAGCTGTTTTTT.

This chain connects TRBV4-1 to TRBJ2-2; D is perhaps TRBD1 (6 bases). Germline CDR1 MGHRA, CDR2 YSYEKL. CDR3 length: 12 amino acids. V was shortened by 5 bases and J by 7 bases, with 8 bases between the two germline ends. The CDR3 bases are TGCGCCAGCAGCTACAGGGACGGGGAGCTGTTTTTT. This codes for CASSYRDGELFF.

The CDR3 sequence is CASSFTGGVNTEAFF. CDR3 bases: TGCGCCAGCAGCTTTACAGGGGGCGTGAACACTGAAGCTTTCTTT. The V gene is TRBV5-1, the J gene TRBJ1-1; 9 nucleotides align to TRBD1. Looked up from germline, CDR1 is SGHRS and CDR2 is YFSETQ. There are 15 residues in the CDR3. Trimming removed 2 bases from V and 0 bases from J; junction bases left unmatched: 2. The entire variable domain, with the rest obtained from reference TRBV5-1 and TRBJ1-1, is as follows: KAGVTQTPRYLIKTRGQQVTLSCSPISGHRSVSWYQQTPGQGLQFLFEYFSETQRNKGNFPGRFSGRQFSNSRSEMNVSTLELGDSALYLCASSFTGGVNTEAFFGQGTRLTVV.

The V and J genes are TRBV9 and TRBJ1-3; TRBD1 matches 10 bases. This CDR3 has 14 amino acids. V dropped 5 bases and J dropped 2; count of bases not matched to a gene: 1. The germline gives CDR1 SGDLS, CDR2 YYNGEE. In nucleotides, the CDR3 is TGTGCCAGCAGGGGACAGGGGACTGGAAACACCATATATTTT. Protein: CASRGQGTGNTIYF.

The CDR3 here is CASSYPGGGETQYF. The CDR3 nucleotides are TGTGCCAGCAGTTACCCGGGGGGCGGAGAGACCCAGTACTTC. V and J are TRBV6-6 and TRBJ2-5; D is perhaps TRBD2 (7 bases). Trimming pared 2 bases from V and 4 bases from J, leaving 11 bases between. Germline lookup yields CDR1 MNHNY and CDR2 SVGAGI (reference sequence). There are 14 residues in the CDR3.

The V gene is TRBV7-8, the J gene TRBJ2-3, with 9 positions matching TRBD2. The V segment lost 1 base and the J segment 5 bases; nucleotides outside the gene matches: 7. The CDR3 has 16 residues. In germline, CDR1 is SGHVS, CDR2 FQNEAQ. The CDR3 DNA reads TGTGCCAGCAGCTTAGGGGCGGCGGGGGGGCAAGATACGCAGTATTTT. As protein: CASSLGAAGGQDTQYF.

The chain has TRBV9 and TRBJ2-7; TRBD2 might be the D (6 bases). This CDR3 contains 13 residues. V lost 4 bases and J 7 bases, leaving 15 bases between the germline ends. Germline CDR1 is SGDLS and CDR2 is YYNGEE. The CDR3 reads CASSPGTPREQYF. The CDR3 DNA is TGTGCCAGCAGCCCCGGGACTCCTAGAGAGCAGTACTTC.

The chain uses TRBV6-5 and TRBJ2-6; maybe TRBD1 (6 bases). Germline loops: CDR1 MNHEY, CDR2 SVGAGI. CDR3 size: 15 residues. The V end lost 6 bases, the J end lost 0 bases, and 9 bases lay between the germline ends. The CDR3 DNA follows: TGTGCCAGCAGCCTGGACAGCTCTGGGGCCAACGTCCTGACTTTC. Residues: CASSLDSSGANVLTF.

The rearrangement links TRBV4-1 to TRBJ2-7; D is ambiguous. Trimming pared 3 bases from V and 2 bases from J, leaving 14 bases between. CDR1 is MGHRA, CDR2 YSYEKL, per germline. The CDR3 runs to 15 residues. The CDR3 protein is CASSQAQLNPYEQYF. As DNA, the CDR3 is TGCGCCAGCAGCCAGGCACAACTAAACCCCTACGAGCAGTACTTC.

The V gene is TRBV27, the J gene TRBJ1-5; perhaps TRBD1 as D (5 bases). From germline, CDR1 is MNHEY and CDR2 SMNVEV (reference sequence). The CDR3 loop spans 13 amino acids. Trimming left V 4 bases short and J 7 bases short, with 11 bases between. The CDR3 here is CASSSQVRQPQHF. The CDR3 bases are TGTGCCAGCAGTTCACAGGTACGGCAGCCCCAGCATTTT.

The V gene is TRBV11-2, the J gene TRBJ1-5; 7 nucleotides match TRBD1. CDR1 is SGHAT, CDR2 FQNNGV, per germline. The length of the CDR3 is 15 residues. V lost 3 bases, J lost 0 bases, and 2 bases stayed unmatched. Here the CDR3 reads CASSLTGNSNQPQHF. CDR3 sequence (DNA): TGTGCCAGCAGCTTGACAGGGAATAGCAATCAGCCCCAGCATTTT.

The chain uses TRBV18 and TRBJ1-3; D unresolved. Germline lookup yields CDR1 KGHSH and CDR2 LQKENI. V lost 3 bases, J lost 6 bases, and 18 bases lay in between. The CDR3 length is 16 residues. The CDR3 sequence is CASSPFPLGSSNTIYF. CDR3 bases: TGTGCCAGCTCACCTTTTCCCCTTGGGAGTTCAAACACCATATATTTT.

This sequence joins TRBV4-3 and TRBJ1-3, with a tentative D call TRBD1 (5 bases). The CDR3 is made up of 16 amino acids. Germline V CDR1 and CDR2: LGHNA, YSLEER. The V end lost 0 bases, the J end lost 2 bases, and 11 bases lay between the germline ends. The CDR3, as DNA: TGCGCCAGCAGCCAAGACGCGACAGCCACTGGAAACACCATATATTTT. Its translation: CASSQDATATGNTIYF.